Presented here are 19 T cell receptor beta chains from one specimen sequenced in a study of response to subunit inactivated influenza vaccine. One entry per CDR3 protein, called by TCRdb with MiXCR from the RT-PCR reads. The data show about 160,000 distinct CDR3 sequences, about 11% seen once. Material: non-naive T cells sorted from PBMCs, obtained roughly 48 days after vaccination. Every receptor here comes from a man aged 50 to 59 who received an inactivated influenza vaccine.

There are a few counts of this clonotype. This chain links TRBV12-3 or TRBV12-4 with TRBJ2-3; a possible D gene is TRBD1 (6 bases). Trimming took off 6 bases at V and 0 bases at J, with 16 bases between the two ends. This CDR3 is 16 amino acids long. CDR3: CASSLDSGSSTDTQYF. The CDR3 DNA sequence: TGTGCCAGCAGCCTGGACAGTGGTTCTAGCACAGATACGCAGTATTTT.

This clonotype was seen a handful of times. This sequence joins TRBV19 and TRBJ2-1; D unresolved. V was shortened by 3 bases and J by 6 bases, with 9 bases between the two germline ends. CDR1 is LNHDA and CDR2 is SQIVND in the germline V gene (reference sequence). The CDR3 is 13 residues long. CDR3: CASSIGITNEQFF. DNA of the CDR3: TGTGCCAGTAGTATTGGAATCACCAATGAGCAGTTCTTC.

This clonotype was seen only a few times. The rearrangement joins TRBV5-4 to TRBJ1-2; D is unresolved. Germline V CDR1 and CDR2: SGHNT, YYREEE (reference sequence). Trimming stripped 4 bases from V and 7 bases from J, with 20 bases between. The CDR3 is 15 amino acids. CDR3 nucleotides: TGTGCCAGCAGCCCGGGGATCGGGTTCCTTCCTGGCTACACCTTC. Translated: CASSPGIGFLPGYTF. Full variable domain (missing parts from reference TRBV5-4 and TRBJ1-2): ETGVTQSPTHLIKTRGQQVTLRCSSQSGHNTVSWYQQALGQGPQFIFQYYREEENGRGNFPPRFSGLQFPNYSSELNVNALELDDSALYLCASSPGIGFLPGYTFGSGTRLTVV.

This clonotype showed up many times. V and J are TRBV7-8 and TRBJ1-4, with unresolved D. The V gene's germline CDR1 is SGHVS and CDR2 FQNEAQ. V was cut by 4 bases and J by 0 bases, with 12 bases left in between. The CDR3 has 16 amino acids. CDR3 amino acids: CASSSTRVTTNEKLFF. CDR3 DNA: TGTGCCAGCAGCTCCACTCGGGTTACAACTAATGAAAAACTGTTTTTT.

A few counts support this clonotype. The chain employs TRBV27 and TRBJ2-7, with D tentatively TRBD2 (7 bases). This CDR3 spans 15 amino acids. V was trimmed by 6 bases and J by 3 bases, leaving 18 bases between them. Germline assignment: CDR1 MNHEY and CDR2 SMNVEV (reference sequence). The CDR3 is CASRLGGGSFYEQYF. DNA of the CDR3: TGTGCCAGCAGACTGGGAGGGGGATCCTTCTACGAGCAGTACTTC.

This clonotype was seen once. J is TRBJ2-5 and V is TRBV6-2 or TRBV6-3; D could derive from TRBD1 or TRBD2 (6 bases each). The V end lost 2 bases, the J end lost 7 bases, and 14 bases lay between the germline ends. Germline loops: CDR1 MNHEY, CDR2 SVGEGT. This CDR3 has 14 amino acids. The CDR3 bases are TGTGCCAGCAGTTACGAGGCTAGGGGGGTGACCCAGTACTTC. Protein product: CASSYEARGVTQYF.

This clonotype has only a few counts. The genes are TRBV4-3 and TRBJ1-6; D might be TRBD1 (5 bases). The CDR3 consists of 14 residues. The V end was cut by 8 bases, the J end by 9 bases, with 17 bases between. CDR1 LGHNA and CDR2 YSLEER come from the germline V gene. For the CDR3, the DNA is TGCGCCAGCCGCTCGGACCCGGGGGGTTCACCCCTCCACTTT. Its protein product is CASRSDPGGSPLHF.

The chain recombines TRBV14 with TRBJ2-7; unclear D gene. This CDR3 comprises 15 residues. CDR1 is SGHDN, CDR2 FVKESK, per germline. Trimming stripped 0 bases from V and 0 bases from J, with 9 bases between. The CDR3 spells CASSQEGFFSYEQYF. CDR3 in DNA: TGTGCCAGCAGCCAAGAGGGATTCTTCTCCTACGAGCAGTACTTC.

DNA for the CDR3: TGTGCCAGCAGTCGAATGAGGCTAAGATCGGGACAGGGGAACAATGAGCAGTTCTTC. Its protein product is CASSRMRLRSGQGNNEQFF. The chain joins TRBV7-9 to TRBJ2-1, with 10 bases aligning to TRBD1. The CDR3 contains 19 residues. Germline assignment: CDR1 SEHNR and CDR2 FQNEAQ (reference sequence). V lost 6 bases and J lost 5; bases outside the gene matches: 19.

This clonotype was seen at least ten times. The gene calls are TRBV12-3 or TRBV12-4 and TRBJ1-1, with D perhaps TRBD1 (5 bases). This CDR3 is 13 amino acids long. Trimming pared 5 bases from V and 1 base from J, leaving 8 bases between. The CDR3 spells CASSLQANTEAFF. The CDR3 DNA reads TGTGCCAGCAGTCTACAGGCGAACACTGAAGCTTTCTTT.

The chain links TRBV4-1 to TRBJ2-3; D call uncertain. Germline CDR1 and CDR2: MGHRA and YSYEKL. The CDR3 extends over 16 amino acids. Trimming removed 0 bases at V and 3 bases at J, with 13 bases between. The CDR3: CASSQDWLGNTDTQYF. The CDR3 DNA follows: TGCGCCAGCAGCCAAGATTGGTTAGGGAATACAGATACGCAGTATTTT.

This chain connects TRBV7-2 to TRBJ2-3; possibly TRBD1 for D (6 bases). This CDR3 has 13 amino acids. V lost 5 bases to trimming and J lost 7 bases, with 13 bases between them. Looked up from germline, CDR1 is SGHTA and CDR2 is FQGNSA. DNA for the CDR3: TGTGCCAGCAGCCCCGTGAGGGGGAATACGCAGTATTTT. Protein sequence: CASSPVRGNTQYF.

The table lists this clonotype with many counts. V and J are TRBV6-2 or TRBV6-3 and TRBJ1-1; TRBD1 matches at 9 bases. V dropped 6 bases and J dropped 11; count of bases not matched to a gene: 10. The CDR3 has 13 residues. Germline loops: CDR1 MNHEY, CDR2 SVGEGT. The CDR3 DNA sequence: TGTGCCAGCAGCGACACCGGGACAGGGTTTGCTTTCTTT. Amino acids: CASSDTGTGFAFF.

The chain is built from TRBV20-1 and TRBJ1-1, with unresolved D. The germline V and J ends were trimmed by 5 bases and 4 bases, with 17 bases remaining between them. Germline V gene data show CDR1 as DFQATT and CDR2 as SNEGSKA (reference sequence). There are 14 residues in the CDR3. In nucleotides, the CDR3 is TGCAGTGCTGACGGTGGGCGCCCGGGCACTGAAGCTTTCTTT. Its translation is CSADGGRPGTEAFF.

This clonotype was seen a handful of times. The chain carries TRBV3-1 and TRBJ2-1, with D tentatively TRBD2 (5 bases). The germline V and J ends were trimmed by 4 bases and 8 bases, with 12 bases remaining between them. CDR3 length: 13 residues. From germline, CDR1 is LGHDT and CDR2 YNNKEL (reference sequence). The CDR3 protein is CASSLYDGDEQFF. CDR3 in DNA: TGTGCCAGCAGCCTATACGACGGGGATGAGCAGTTCTTC.

This clonotype was counted many times. The rearrangement links TRBV5-1 to TRBJ2-2; 7 bases are shared with TRBD1. The junction had 6 bases not matched to a gene; V was cut back by 4 bases and J by 3 bases. CDR1 is SGHRS and CDR2 is YFSETQ in the germline V gene. This CDR3 spans 15 amino acids. In nucleotides, the CDR3 is TGCGCCAGCAGCAGAGGGACAGCGTACACCGGGGAGCTGTTTTTT. Translating gives CASSRGTAYTGELFF.

This clonotype was recorded many times. The rearrangement uses TRBV4-3 and TRBJ1-2; D is possibly TRBD1 (5 bases). The length of the CDR3 is 14 residues. Germline V gene data show CDR1 as LGHNA and CDR2 as YSLEER. With 0 bases removed from V and 5 bases from J, the gap between germline ends came to 10 bases. CDR3 loop: CASSQDRVRYGYTF. CDR3 sequence (DNA): TGCGCCAGCAGCCAAGACAGGGTCCGGTATGGCTACACCTTC.

This clonotype appeared many times. The chain couples TRBV12-3 or TRBV12-4 to TRBJ1-3; D is uncertain. Trimming cost V 1 base and J 2 bases, with 6 bases left between them. The CDR3 sequence is 14 residues long. The CDR3 here is CASSLGAAGNTIYF. The CDR3 nucleotides are TGTGCCAGCAGTTTAGGGGCGGCTGGAAACACCATATATTTT.

This chain links TRBV5-1 with TRBJ2-4; the D gene could be TRBD1 or TRBD2 (6 bases each). V was trimmed by 6 bases and J by 7 bases, leaving 11 bases between them. The CDR3 contains 12 residues. Germline-derived CDR1 and CDR2 are SGHRS and YFSETQ. The CDR3 bases are TGCGCCAGCAAGGGGGGAGGCAACATTCAGTACTTC. This gives the protein CASKGGGNIQYF.